A selection of T cell receptor beta chains follows, all from one sample in a study of cytomegalovirus exposure and HLA in healthy donors. Sequenced by immunoSEQ multiplex PCR; TCRdb stores in-frame clones only, minus some. The sample includes 150,000 to 250,000 clones, around 83% of them seen just once. Sequenced input: PBMCs. The receptors were gathered from a woman between 50 and 59 years old in good health and CMV-seropositive. Each CDR3 is given with its conserved first and last residue.

16	TRBV18	CASSPPPSAVSREQFF
12	TRBV29-1	CSGGGKRETQYF
14	TRBV11-3	CASSLYSPGGGYTF
16	TRBV18	CASSPNPGATNQPQHF
17	TRBV27	CASSPGTGGAGANVLTF
13	TRBV19	CASSGQGLAPQHF
11	TRBV28	CAAAGNTEAFF
15	TRBV18	CASSPLAGGLNEQFF
19	TRBV4-1	CASSLWTSGREGRTDTQYF
14	TRBV10-2	CASSVTRSSYEQYF
14	TRBV5-1	CASKEQGGEEKLFF
14	TRBV5-1	CASSLDGIGEKLFF
13	TRBV4-1	CASSRGPQETQYF
14	TRBV6-5	CASTVTGLDSPLHF
14	TRBV2	CASSYRTSGGTQYF
16	TRBV27	CASSLLAGVGTDTQYF
15	TRBV6-5	CASSHTSAPTDTQYF
16	TRBV6-6	CASSYSGLAETDTQYF
15	TRBV2	CASSGEGVVYNEQFF
14	TRBV7-9	CASSPPGGKYEQYF
13	TRBV14	CASSQAGGDTQYF
15	TRBV7-2	CASSPAATSNQPQHF
14	TRBV12-5	CASGLDSRYNEQFF
15	TRBV7-9	CASSLGASGFYEQYF
15	TRBV7-9	CASSPSRTGRDTQYF
13	TRBV7-9	CASSLGQGGGYTF
13	TRBV7-2	CASSLSRQETQYF
14	TRBV10-3	CAISEHRSSYEQYF
16	TRBV6-5	CASSLRTGSSYNEQFF
15	TRBV5-1	CASSSTGQGGETQYF
13	TRBV28	CASSLGYSYGYTF
14	TRBV18	CASSPQQGGYEQYF
15	TRBV28	CASSLGGRDADTQYF
14	TRBV28	CASSLSGLTARAFF
12	TRBV2	CASTQLNSPLHF
14	TRBV14	CASSQVFLDSPLHF
14	TRBV7-2	CASSLRQGGPEAFF
15	TRBV7-6	CASSLRTGGPTEAFF
17	TRBV4-2	CASSQDLNLAGVDTQYF
13	TRBV30	CATTSGRTDTQYF
14	TRBV6-1	CASLEGGNTDTQYF
19	TRBV9	CASSLGLAGGHANTGELFF
13	TRBV5-6	CASSSQGTDTQYF
15	TRBV5-4	CASSTGQGTYNEQFF
17	TRBV27	CASSLDPTGAYNSPLHF
14	TRBV9	CASSAVLTGAIQYF
15	TRBV2	CASSQQGSYNSPLHF
16	TRBV27	CASMTRIQGDTGELFF